This record looks at one T cell receptor beta chain sequence and its context. What it binds is not known. These data come from a study of cytomegalovirus exposure and HLA in healthy donors. Study results and caveats: Analysis performed later found around 15,000 TCR beta sequences associated with HLA alleles at 0.05 false discovery rate. Later examination showed HLA-associated TCR beta chains had greater clonal expansion than equally common others.

As for the donors, each was a healthy bone marrow donor. The CDR3 length is 17 residues. Germline lookup yields CDR1 SGHVS and CDR2 FQNEAQ. V gave up 1 base and J gave up 0 bases, with 13 bases separating them. Both 60 Vbeta primers and 13 Jbeta primers went into the PCR. Profiling relied on immunoSEQ multiplex PCR, and the TCRdb table lists in-frame clones only, not all of them. The table shows fewer than 250,000 clones, with approximately 80% occurring only once. The rearrangement joins TRBV7-8 to TRBJ1-5; possibly TRBD1 for D (6 bases). This clonotype was obtained from a boy between 2 and 15 years old in good health and CMV-seronegative. Input material: PBMCs. In nucleotides, the CDR3 is TGTGCCAGCAGCTTAGTTTGGGGACAAAATAGCAATCAGCCCCAGCATTTT. It encodes CASSLVWGQNSNQPQHF.